What follows are 28 T cell receptor beta chains derived from one specimen sequenced in a study of T cells after yellow fever vaccination. MiXCR was run by TCRdb on the 5' RACE reads, yielding one entry per CDR3 protein. The sample yields 500,000 to 700,000 distinct CDR3 sequences, roughly 21% seen once. Sequenced here: PBMCs, sampled 15 days after the yellow fever booster vaccination. All receptors derive from a man between 25 and 39 years old who received the YFV17D yellow fever vaccine.

The table lists this clonotype with many counts. The V gene is TRBV27, the J gene TRBJ2-1; D uncertain. The CDR3 totals 13 residues. Germline loops: CDR1 MNHEY, CDR2 SMNVEV (reference sequence). Trimming left V 2 bases short and J 6 bases short, with 8 bases between. The CDR3 region has the DNA TGTGCCAGCAGTTTACCGCCCTCCAATGAGCAGTTCTTC. Its translation is CASSLPPSNEQFF.

This clonotype was observed a few times. The chain carries TRBV25-1 and TRBJ2-1; a possible D gene is TRBD2 (5 bases). The CDR3 length is 13 residues. CDR1 MGHDK and CDR2 SYGVNS come from the germline V gene. With 8 bases removed from V and 5 bases from J, the gap between germline ends came to 13 bases. CDR3 residues: CASLGFGNNEQFF. The CDR3 DNA reads as TGTGCCAGCCTTGGGTTCGGGAACAATGAGCAGTTCTTC.

This clonotype was counted a few times. V usage is TRBV20-1 and J usage is TRBJ2-5; D possibly matches TRBD1 or TRBD2 (5 bases each). Trimming pared 3 bases from V and 0 bases from J, leaving 8 bases between. The length of the CDR3 is 13 residues. CDR1 is DFQATT, CDR2 SNEGSKA, per germline (reference sequence). The CDR3 reads CSARWGHQETQYF. The CDR3 nucleotides are TGCAGTGCTAGGTGGGGACACCAAGAGACCCAGTACTTC.

The genes are TRBV11-2 and TRBJ2-7, with 9 bases aligning to TRBD1. V gave up 4 bases and J gave up 6 bases; unmatched junction bases: 7. The germline V gene encodes CDR1 SGHAT and CDR2 FQNNGV. This CDR3 is 14 amino acids long. The CDR3 bases are TGTGCCAGCAGCTCCAACAGGGGGCGCAGCGAGCAGTACTTC. This codes for CASSSNRGRSEQYF.

This rearrangement joins TRBV12-5 to TRBJ2-7, with a possible D match to TRBD1 (6 bases). The germline CDR1 and CDR2 sequences are LGHNT and FRNRAP. V was shortened by 0 bases and J by 1 base, with 13 bases between the two germline ends. This CDR3 comprises 16 residues. Here the CDR3 reads CASGLVGGARSYEQYF. The CDR3, as DNA: TGTGCTAGTGGTTTGGTAGGGGGAGCGCGGTCCTACGAGCAGTACTTC.

This chain joins TRBV9 and TRBJ2-3, with 8 bases fitting TRBD2. The J segment lost 0 bases and the V segment lost 4 bases, leaving 4 bases of the junction unmatched. The CDR3 consists of 15 residues. Germline V gene sequence: CDR1 SGDLS, CDR2 YYNGEE. The CDR3 loop reads CASSSRGGSTDTQYF. DNA of the CDR3: TGTGCCAGCAGCTCACGGGGGGGCAGCACAGATACGCAGTATTTT.

The V gene is TRBV21-1, the J gene TRBJ1-5; the D call TRBD1 from the table was never checked on the DNA. TRBV21-1 has pseudogene status. The CDR3 covers 16 residues. CDR3 DNA: TGTGCCAGCAGCAATATAGGGGCGGAGGGCAATCAGCCCCAGCATTTT. This codes for CASSNIGAEGNQPQHF.

The chain has TRBV6-1 and TRBJ1-1; D gene ambiguous. Per germline, CDR1 MNHNS and CDR2 SASEGT. Between the trimmed V and J ends, which lost 2 bases and 1 base, there was a span of 17 bases. The CDR3 extends over 17 amino acids. The CDR3 here is CASSESGFGGSNTEAFF. The CDR3 DNA reads TGTGCCAGCAGTGAAAGTGGGTTTGGAGGGTCGAACACTGAAGCTTTCTTT.

This clonotype was seen only a few times. The rearrangement uses TRBV7-6 and TRBJ2-3; no reliable D call. Trimming left V 10 bases short and J 4 bases short, with 12 bases between. The CDR3 is made up of 12 amino acids. CDR1 SGHVS and CDR2 FNYEAQ come from the germline V gene. Here the CDR3 DNA reads TGTGCCATCGTGCTTTGGGCAGATACGCAGTATTTT. This translates into CAIVLWADTQYF.

The chain couples TRBV3-1 to TRBJ2-1; TRBD1 aligns across 8 bases. Germline assignment: CDR1 LGHDT and CDR2 YNNKEL (reference sequence). The CDR3 is 16 amino acids. Trimming removed 2 bases from V and 4 bases from J; junction bases left unmatched: 7. The CDR3 nucleotides read TGTGCCAGCAGCCAACATGCAGGGGGCGCATACAATGAGCAGTTCTTC. Its protein product is CASSQHAGGAYNEQFF.

The V gene is TRBV20-1, the J gene TRBJ2-3; TRBD1 agrees at 10 bases. The CDR3 totals 17 residues. With 5 bases clipped from V and 0 bases from J, the junction kept 11 bases outside the gene matches. Germline CDR1 is DFQATT and CDR2 is SNEGSKA (reference sequence). CDR3 coding DNA: TGCAGTGCTTATCCCGGACAGGGGGATTTGAGCACAGATACGCAGTATTTT. It yields the protein CSAYPGQGDLSTDTQYF.

V usage is TRBV9 and J usage is TRBJ2-7; maybe TRBD1 (5 bases). V was trimmed by 3 bases and J by 2 bases, leaving 12 bases between them. There are 14 residues in the CDR3. Germline lookup yields CDR1 SGDLS and CDR2 YYNGEE. CDR3 sequence reads: CASSASGRAYEQYF. The CDR3, as DNA: TGTGCCAGCAGCGCCTCGGGCAGGGCCTACGAGCAGTACTTC.

In its sample, this clonotype was seen a few times. The V and J genes are TRBV30 and TRBJ1-1; possibly TRBD1 for D (5 bases). The V end lost 3 bases, the J end lost 8 bases, and 16 bases lay between the germline ends. This CDR3 has 13 amino acids. The germline V gene has CDR1 GTSNPN and CDR2 SVGIG (reference sequence). The CDR3 coding sequence is TGTGCCTGGAGGGAGGCAGGGTTTGCAGAAGCTTTCTTT. Residues: CAWREAGFAEAFF.

CDR3 bases: TGTGCCAGCAGCTTAGATAGTTATCAATTGCCCCTCCACTTT. Its protein product is CASSLDSYQLPLHF. The V call is TRBV7-2, the J call TRBJ1-6, with D uncertain. This CDR3 comprises 14 residues. The V end was cut by 1 base, the J end by 13 bases, with 14 bases between. CDR1 is SGHTA and CDR2 is FQGNSA in the germline V gene.

J is TRBJ2-3 and V is TRBV18; 7 nucleotides line up with TRBD1. Trimming took 3 bases from V and 2 from J; bases not matched to a gene: 8. Germline-derived CDR1 and CDR2 are KGHSH and LQKENI. CDR3 length: 16 amino acids. CDR3 amino acids: CASSPRQGSDTDTQYF. The CDR3 nucleotides are TGTGCCAGCTCACCCAGACAGGGAAGCGACACAGATACGCAGTATTTT.

Notes on this clonotype: The junction departs from germline at one end; a sequencing error may be responsible. This sequence joins TRBV20-1 and TRBJ2-1; D is possibly TRBD1 or TRBD2 (6 bases each). The V gene's germline CDR1 is DFQATT and CDR2 SNEGSKA (reference sequence). The CDR3 loop spans 13 amino acids. As DNA, the CDR3 is TGCAGTGCTCCCCTTGGAGGGGGGAATGAGCAGCTCTTC. Translated: CSAPLGGGNEQLF.

This clonotype was seen only a few times. A much larger clone differs by one base, so this may be a read error. This likely comes from a read error, as the CDR3 has no conserved phenylalanine or tryptophan at its end. The gene calls are TRBV29-1 and TRBJ2-7; 7 positions agree with TRBD1. This CDR3 contains 12 residues. V lost 5 bases, J lost 3 bases, and 4 bases stayed unmatched. Looked up from germline, CDR1 is SQVTM and CDR2 is ANQGSEA. This chain's CDR3 is CSVRGQIYEQYL. The CDR3 DNA sequence: TGCAGCGTTAGGGGGCAGATCTACGAGCAGTACCTC.

This clonotype appeared many times. A read error may account for a junction end that differs from germline. This chain joins TRBV5-1 and TRBJ2-5, with D uncertain. CDR3 length: 13 amino acids. Germline CDR1 reads SGHRS; CDR2 reads YFSETQ. In nucleotides, the CDR3 is TGTGCCAGCAGCCTGGTTGACCAAGAGACCCAGTACTTC. Translation: CASSLVDQETQYF.

This clonotype was seen more than once but under ten times. This chain links TRBV12-3 or TRBV12-4 with TRBJ1-4; D unresolved. This CDR3 is 14 amino acids long. Trimming left V 1 base short and J 7 bases short, with 10 bases between. CDR3 bases: TGTGCCAGCAGTTTAGGGCCGGGCGTTGAAAAACTGTTTTTT. The encoded protein is CASSLGPGVEKLFF.

This chain joins TRBV20-1 and TRBJ2-5; 11 bases match TRBD2. The V gene end was trimmed by 3 bases and the J gene end by 4 bases; junction bases not matched to a gene: 7. Germline values: CDR1 DFQATT, CDR2 SNEGSKA (reference sequence). The CDR3 consists of 15 residues. The CDR3, as DNA: TGCAGTGCTAGGGAAGTTAGCGGGAGGGCAGAGACCCAGTACTTC. This gives the protein CSAREVSGRAETQYF.

This clonotype was recorded once. The rearrangement links TRBV7-2 to TRBJ1-1; 8 bases map to TRBD1. The CDR3 has 13 amino acids. Germline V CDR1 and CDR2: SGHTA, FQGNSA. The trim removed 3 bases at V and 7 bases at J, leaving 4 bases unmatched. The CDR3 region is CASSFGQGREAFF. In nucleotides, the CDR3 is TGTGCCAGCAGCTTCGGACAGGGACGTGAAGCTTTCTTT. The full variable domain, rest sourced from reference TRBV7-2 and TRBJ1-1, is GAGVSQSPSNKVTEKGKDVELRCDPISGHTALYWYRQSLGQGLEFLIYFQGNSAPDKSGLPSDRFSAERTGGSVSTLTIQRTQQEDSAVYLCASSFGQGREAFFGQGTRLTVV.

This clonotype was observed a single time. This chain connects TRBV4-3 to TRBJ2-6, with TRBD2 as a possible D gene (5 bases). The germline CDR1 and CDR2 sequences are LGHNA and YSLEER. Trimming cost V 2 bases and J 4 bases, with 12 bases left between them. The CDR3 consists of 16 residues. CDR3 in amino acids: CASSQPGKSGANVLTF. CDR3 bases: TGCGCCAGCAGCCAACCGGGGAAGTCCGGGGCCAACGTCCTGACTTTC.

This rearrangement joins TRBV20-1 to TRBJ2-3, with D perhaps TRBD2 (7 bases). The CDR3 length is 15 residues. V lost 3 bases and J 1 base, leaving 14 bases between the germline ends. Per the germline V gene, CDR1 is DFQATT and CDR2 is SNEGSKA (reference sequence). CDR3 in DNA: TGCAGTGCTAGGAGGGGGGGAGGCCGCACAGATACGCAGTATTTT. Its protein product is CSARRGGGRTDTQYF.

This clonotype was counted between two and nine times. J is TRBJ2-1 and V is TRBV7-8, with 8 bases that match TRBD1. CDR1 is SGHVS and CDR2 is FQNEAQ in the germline V gene. With V trimmed by 4 bases and J by 7 bases, 6 bases remained unmatched. The CDR3 has 14 residues. The CDR3 region is CASSSRQGQNEQFF. CDR3 DNA: TGTGCCAGCAGCTCGCGACAGGGGCAGAATGAGCAGTTCTTC.

In this sample, this clonotype turned up a few times. This chain uses TRBV4-2 with TRBJ2-1, with D perhaps TRBD2 (5 bases). CDR3 length: 16 amino acids. Germline lookup yields CDR1 LGHNA and CDR2 YNFKEQ. V was trimmed by 0 bases and J by 9 bases, leaving 18 bases between them. The CDR3 protein is CASSQDRVDSVSEQFF. CDR3 sequence (DNA): TGTGCCAGCAGCCAAGATAGGGTGGACTCCGTTAGTGAGCAGTTCTTC.

The rearrangement links TRBV20-1 to TRBJ2-7; the D gene is possibly TRBD2 (6 bases). Per the germline V gene, CDR1 is DFQATT and CDR2 is SNEGSKA (reference sequence). V lost 3 bases and J lost 3, with 12 bases in between. The CDR3 is 13 residues long. The CDR3 coding sequence is TGCAGTGCTAGCAGACTAGAGGGCTACGAGCAGTACTTC. As protein: CSASRLEGYEQYF.

The chain carries TRBV5-1 and TRBJ2-5, with D perhaps TRBD2 (5 bases). The germline gives CDR1 SGHRS, CDR2 YFSETQ. CDR3 length: 13 amino acids. Deletions cut 4 bases from V and 0 bases from J, with 7 bases between. In DNA, the CDR3 is TGCGCCAGCAGCCAGCGGAACCAAGAGACCCAGTACTTC. Its translation is CASSQRNQETQYF.

There are a few counts of this clonotype. The gene calls are TRBV18 and TRBJ1-1; the match to TRBD1 covers 8 bases. Trimming took 2 bases from V and 5 from J; bases not matched to a gene: 10. Germline assignment: CDR1 KGHSH and CDR2 LQKENI. The CDR3 has 16 residues. CDR3 amino acids: CASSPWSGGGETEAFF. DNA of the CDR3: TGTGCCAGCTCACCATGGTCAGGGGGCGGTGAGACTGAAGCTTTCTTT.